This T cell receptor (beta chain) was identified in a study of Graves' ophthalmopathy and Graves' hyperthyroidism. Whole-study findings and limits: Blood repertoires reportedly contained most expanded thyroid clonotypes above 0.001 frequency.

This clonotype occurred a few times. As yet, its antigen is unknown. Eligible hyperthyroidism cases comprised new diagnoses of under 2 months' duration in individuals aged 18 to 65. Symptoms, serum thyroxine and TRAb, thyroid ultrasound, and orbital computed tomography formed the diagnostic basis. TCR beta CDR3 amplification used RNA transcripts. Second-round multiplex PCR came after first-round RT-PCR with HTBI primers. TCRdb redid the calling of the multiplex PCR reads with MiXCR, one entry per CDR3 protein. Here the sample spans about 1.2 million distinct CDR3 sequences, roughly two fifths being singletons. Germline V gene data show CDR1 as SNHLY and CDR2 as FYNNEI. Between the trimmed V and J ends, which lost 7 bases and 1 base, there was a span of 13 bases. CDR3 length: 14 amino acids.

This sequence originates from an adult man with Graves' hyperthyroidism. The sequenced material came from peripheral blood or thyroid tissue (not recorded which). The chain couples TRBV2 to TRBJ1-1; a weak D match, TRBD1 (5 bases). The CDR3 nucleotides are TGTGCCAGCACTCGACAGCATCAGAACACTGAAGCTTTCTTT. The encoded protein is CASTRQHQNTEAFF.